This T cell receptor (beta chain) was profiled in a study of T cell responses to AZD1222 COVID-19 vaccine. General study results and limits: Of the AZD1222 recipients, only five or six were seropositive at baseline.

The CDR3 is 14 residues long. V lost 0 bases and J 2 bases, leaving 7 bases between the germline ends. Germline loops: CDR1 MNHEY, CDR2 SVGAGI. In regard to this clone: What it recognizes is unknown.

TCRdb's copy holds only in-frame clones and misses some; the assay was immunoSEQ multiplex PCR. The sample has approximately 140,000 clones; over 75% are singletons. The sequencing here drew on peripheral blood, taken on day 0 of AZD1222 vaccination. This receptor was identified in an adult in good health. The chain recombines TRBV6-5 with TRBJ1-2, with a weak D call TRBD1 (6 bases). The CDR3 spells CASSYSTGNYGYTF. In DNA form, the CDR3 reads TGTGCCAGCAGTTACTCCACAGGGAACTATGGCTACACCTTC.